This note documents a single TCR beta chain sequence. Its antigen is unknown. The PCR used 60 Vbeta and 13 Jbeta primers. Only in-frame clones appear in the TCRdb table, and some are missing; sequencing was by immunoSEQ multiplex PCR. The sample has some 94,000 clones, over 65% seen once; the top ten hold roughly 3%. This entry is derived from a study of cytomegalovirus exposure and HLA in healthy donors. The CDR3 covers 13 residues. V was pared by 8 bases and J by 8 bases, with 9 bases of the junction left unmatched. Germline V gene data show CDR1 as MNHEY and CDR2 as SVGAGI. Findings of the study overall: According to the study, 160 or so TCR beta chains were cytomegalovirus-associated.

This sequence joins TRBV6-5 and TRBJ2-1; 7 bases map to TRBD1. Source material: PBMCs. The TCR sequence derives from a middle-aged man in good health and CMV-seronegative. The CDR3 loop is CASAPGQRYEQFF. CDR3 coding DNA: TGTGCCAGCGCTCCGGGACAGAGGTATGAGCAGTTCTTC.